This T cell receptor beta chain is drawn from a study of blood T cell repertoires in COVID-19. V gave up 3 bases and J gave up 3 bases; unmatched junction bases: 0. CDR1 is SGDLS, CDR2 YYNGEE, per germline. The CDR3 spans 13 residues. Some clones are missing from TCRdb's copy, which holds only in-frame ones; the method was immunoSEQ multiplex PCR. The sample holds some 180,000 clones; just over 90% are singletons and the top ten take around 5.1%. The chain has TRBV9 and TRBJ2-1; 7 bases are a match to TRBD2. The sequence was obtained from a man in his late teens or twenties with COVID-19, enrolled during active disease. Sequenced: peripheral blood. CDR3 DNA sequence: TGTGCCAGCAGCGGGACTAGCTACAATGAGCAGTTCTTC. This sequence encodes CASSGTSYNEQFF.